Detailed here is one TCR beta chain. Profiled with immunoSEQ multiplex PCR; TCRdb holds only in-frame clones, not every one. The data contain 95,000 to 120,000 clones, 60% to 85% of them singletons. This specimen belongs to a study of blood T cell repertoires in COVID-19. Study details: COVID-19 samples, acute and convalescent, were from the United States, Italy and Spain. The analysed material was cDNA or gDNA that came from T cells, B-cell-depleted T cells, or PBMCs.

This CDR3 is 15 amino acids long. Trimming took 5 bases from V and 3 from J; bases not matched to a gene: 4. Germline V gene data show CDR1 as SGHVS and CDR2 as FNYEAQ. This clonotype was sampled from a woman in her thirties or forties with acute or convalescent COVID-19. The chain carries TRBV7-6 and TRBJ2-2, with TRBD2 matching 9 bases. Source material: peripheral blood. Here the CDR3 reads CASSQRGADTGELFF. In nucleotides, the CDR3 is TGTGCCAGCAGCCAGCGGGGGGCTGACACCGGGGAGCTGTTTTTT.